The rows below give T cell receptor beta chains drawn from one sample of a study of T cell repertoires in cytomegalovirus infection. TCRdb independently ran MiXCR on the reads; one entry per CDR3 protein. The table includes 200,000 to 300,000 distinct CDR3 sequences, approximately 9.2% detected once. Material: PBMCs. The source of these receptors is a human donor in good health (CMV status not recorded). Some clones in this sample may be carry-over from other donors' samples. The CDR3 runs from the conserved cysteine through the conserved F or W. D genes are given only for firm matches. The size entry is marked missing in some rows and otherwise reads once, few, many or a size class.

D,J,V,size,CDR3,DNA
NA,TRBJ1-5,TRBV20-1,few,CSATPGNQPQHF,TGCAGTGCTACCCCAGGCAATCAGCCCCAGCATTTT
TRBD2,TRBJ2-3,TRBV30,NA,CAWRSGRGSGTDTQYF,TGTGCCTGGAGATCGGGTCGCGGGAGTGGAACAGATACGCAGTATTTT
NA,TRBJ1-2,TRBV14,few,CASSQDRVVNGYTF,TGTGCCAGCAGCCAAGACAGGGTGGTGAATGGCTACACCTTC
NA,TRBJ1-1,TRBV29-1,NA,CSVNQGLMYTEAFF,TGCAGCGTTAATCAGGGTTTGATGTACACTGAAGCTTTCTTT
TRBD1,TRBJ2-2,TRBV7-2,many,CASSDRAGTGELFF,TGTGCCAGCAGTGACAGGGCTGGGACCGGGGAGCTGTTTTTT
NA,TRBJ1-5,TRBV10-3,many,CAISEKGSSNQPQHF,TGTGCCATCAGTGAGAAAGGATCAAGCAATCAGCCCCAGCATTTT
TRBD2,TRBJ2-1,TRBV7-9,NA,CASSLVEREGPEQFF,TGTGCCAGCAGCTTAGTGGAGCGGGAAGGCCCTGAGCAGTTCTTC
TRBD2,TRBJ2-7,TRBV4-3,many,CASSQKLAGGPYEQYF,TGCGCCAGCAGCCAAAAACTAGCGGGAGGTCCCTACGAGCAGTACTTC
NA,TRBJ1-4,TRBV7-9,NA,CASSSGTENEKLFF,TGTGCCAGCAGCTCCGGGACTGAAAATGAAAAACTGTTTTTT
NA,TRBJ2-5,TRBV20-1,many,CSAPGSGIQETQYF,TGCAGTGCTCCGGGGAGCGGAATTCAAGAGACCCAGTACTTC
NA,TRBJ2-1,TRBV7-2,many,CASSKGGERDNEQFF,TGTGCCAGCAGCAAGGGGGGGGAGAGGGACAATGAGCAGTTCTTC
NA,TRBJ1-2,TRBV7-2,many,CASSSPGYGYTF,TGTGCCAGCAGCTCACCAGGCTATGGCTACACCTTC
TRBD2,TRBJ2-1,TRBV7-2,many,CASSFGRFAGGNEQFF,TGTGCCAGCAGCTTTGGGAGATTTGCGGGAGGCAATGAGCAGTTCTTC
NA,TRBJ2-4,TRBV4-1,many,CASSPRDRGMDIQYF,TGCGCCAGCAGCCCCCGGGACCGGGGGATGGACATTCAGTACTTC
TRBD1,TRBJ1-2,TRBV7-9,many,CASSFPGQGDGYTF,TGTGCCAGCAGCTTCCCGGGACAGGGCGATGGCTACACCTTC
TRBD1,TRBJ2-3,TRBV29-1,few,CSVEPGPQGTDTQYF,TGCAGCGTTGAACCAGGCCCACAGGGGACAGATACGCAGTATTTT
TRBD1,TRBJ2-3,TRBV12-5,many,CASAVQGTSYTDTQYF,TGTGCTAGTGCCGTACAGGGGACGAGTTACACAGATACGCAGTATTTT
NA,TRBJ2-1,TRBV20-1,few,CSARERYNEQFF,TGCAGTGCGCGGGAAAGATACAATGAGCAGTTCTTC
NA,TRBJ1-1,TRBV7-2,many,CASSISVSYDEAFF,TGTGCCAGCAGCATTAGTGTTTCATACGATGAAGCTTTCTTT
NA,TRBJ1-1,TRBV20-1,few,CSAISSGGRGEAFF,TGCAGTGCCATTTCTTCGGGAGGACGGGGTGAAGCTTTCTTT
TRBD2,TRBJ2-1,TRBV7-2,few,CASSSPTSPYEQFF,TGTGCCAGCAGCTCCCCGACTAGCCCCTACGAGCAGTTCTTC
TRBD1,TRBJ2-7,TRBV19,many,CASSIQDRSYEQYF,TGTGCCAGTAGTATCCAGGACAGGAGCTACGAGCAGTACTTC
NA,TRBJ2-7,TRBV11-2,NA,CARSLVGEQYF,TGTGCCAGAAGCTTAGTTGGCGAGCAGTACTTC
NA,TRBJ1-1,TRBV29-1,NA,CSVVSRTEAFF,TGCAGCGTTGTAAGTCGGACTGAAGCTTTCTTT
TRBD2,TRBJ2-3,TRBV7-2,many,CASSLSRAGTSDTQYF,TGTGCCAGCAGCTTATCGCGAGCGGGAACCTCAGATACGCAGTATTTT
NA,TRBJ1-5,TRBV7-2,many,CASSRDLGGNQPQHF,TGTGCCAGCAGCCGGGACCTCGGAGGAAACCAGCCCCAGCATTTT
NA,TRBJ2-3,TRBV7-2,many,CASSLARALGASTDTQYF,TGTGCCAGCAGCTTAGCACGTGCCCTCGGGGCTAGCACAGATACGCAGTATTTT
TRBD1,TRBJ2-3,TRBV7-9,many,CASSIRQGSTDTQYF,TGTGCCAGCAGCATACGACAGGGTTCCACAGATACGCAGTATTTT
NA,TRBJ1-2,TRBV7-2,many,CASSSEVDYGYTF,TGTGCCAGCAGCTCCGAGGTGGACTATGGCTACACCTTC
NA,TRBJ1-1,TRBV15,NA,CATRWGQNTEAFF,TGTGCCACCCGTTGGGGGCAAAACACTGAAGCTTTCTTT
NA,TRBJ2-3,TRBV7-2,many,CASRLQGGSTDTQYF,TGTGCCAGCAGACTTCAAGGGGGTAGCACAGATACGCAGTATTTT
TRBD1,TRBJ1-1,TRBV7-2,many,CASSLQGGTEAFF,TGTGCCAGCAGCTTACAGGGGGGCACTGAAGCTTTCTTT
NA,TRBJ1-1,TRBV5-1,few,CASSLSRSTSPEAFF,TGCGCCAGCAGCTTGTCACGGAGCACATCCCCTGAAGCTTTCTTT
NA,TRBJ1-2,TRBV7-3,once,CASSSEGRQGSYGYTF,TGTGCCAGCAGCTCGGAAGGGAGGCAGGGAAGCTATGGCTACACCTTC
NA,TRBJ2-7,TRBV7-9,few,CASVGRWGSSYEQYF,TGTGCCAGCGTCGGACGTTGGGGGAGCTCCTACGAGCAGTACTTC
TRBD1,TRBJ1-1,TRBV6-2/TRBV6-3,many,CASSFGQANTEAFF,TGTGCCAGCAGTTTCGGACAGGCGAACACTGAAGCTTTCTTT
NA,TRBJ2-1,TRBV11-2,many,CASSLEHTRTYNEQFF,TGTGCCAGCAGCTTAGAGCACACTCGTACCTACAATGAGCAGTTCTTC
TRBD1,TRBJ1-2,TRBV7-2,many,CASSPDRASRGGYTF,TGTGCCAGCAGCCCCGACAGGGCCTCCAGGGGTGGCTACACCTTC
NA,TRBJ1-4,TRBV6-6,NA,CASSYTRATNEKLFF,TGTGCCAGCAGTTACACAAGGGCGACTAATGAAAAACTGTTTTTT
NA,TRBJ2-3,TRBV30,many,CAWSPDLDTQYF,TGTGCCTGGAGTCCAGACCTGGATACGCAGTATTTT
NA,TRBJ2-2,TRBV7-2,many,CASSSYLLGDTGELFF,TGTGCCAGCAGCTCCTATCTACTAGGGGACACCGGGGAGCTGTTTTTT
NA,TRBJ1-1,TRBV14,NA,CASSQDNRDTEAFF,TGTGCCAGCAGCCAAGATAACAGGGACACTGAAGCTTTCTTT
TRBD2,TRBJ2-1,TRBV20-1,few,CSAREPGGIYNEQFF,TGCAGTGCTAGAGAGCCGGGGGGGATCTACAATGAGCAGTTCTTC
NA,TRBJ1-5,TRBV4-3,many,CASSQVAYQPQHF,TGCGCCAGCAGCCAAGTAGCGTATCAGCCCCAGCATTTT
NA,TRBJ2-5,TRBV7-2,many,CASSFVRGGLGETQYF,TGTGCCAGCAGCTTTGTAAGGGGGGGCCTGGGGGAGACCCAGTACTTC
NA,TRBJ1-1,TRBV28,many,CASSLQRKAFF,TGTGCCAGCAGTTTACAGCGAAAAGCTTTCTTT
NA,TRBJ1-4,TRBV30,many,CAWRTENEKLFF,TGTGCCTGGAGGACAGAGAATGAAAAACTGTTTTTT
TRBD1,TRBJ2-7,TRBV7-9,many,CASSSGLTGGKGEQYF,TGTGCCAGCAGCTCCGGACTGACAGGGGGAAAGGGAGAGCAGTACTTC
NA,TRBJ2-7,TRBV11-2,NA,CASSLVAAYEQYF,TGTGCCAGCAGCTTAGTTGCCGCCTACGAGCAGTACTTC
NA,TRBJ1-3,TRBV7-8,many,CASSALGGSANTIYF,TGTGCCAGCAGCGCCTTGGGTGGGTCTGCAAACACCATATATTTT
NA,TRBJ2-5,TRBV7-2,many,CASSPGRGAETQYF,TGTGCCAGCAGTCCAGGCCGGGGGGCGGAGACCCAGTACTTC
TRBD1,TRBJ1-2,TRBV28,many,CASSTGGSYGYTF,TGTGCCAGCAGTACAGGGGGGAGCTATGGCTACACCTTC
NA,TRBJ1-1,TRBV28,many,CASGSRGMNTEAFF,TGTGCCAGCGGAAGTCGGGGGATGAACACTGAAGCTTTCTTT